Included here is one T cell receptor (beta chain) sequence, with context. Repertoires were generated with immunoSEQ multiplex PCR, while TCRdb's copy carries only in-frame clones and drops some. This table has approximately 60,000 clones, around 85% appearing once. These data are taken from a study of OX40 agonist ivuxolimab in advanced cancers. Looking at the study overall: Head and neck, renal cell, melanoma or hepatocellular carcinoma were the cancers that dose-escalation patients had.

V was pared by 3 bases and J by 5 bases, with 14 bases of the junction left unmatched. CDR1 is MRHNA and CDR2 is SNTAGT in the germline V gene. The CDR3 contains 19 residues. Material: CD4+ or CD8+ T cells sorted from blood, obtained in a trial of the OX40 agonist ivuxolimab. The chain joins TRBV6-4 to TRBJ2-2; 11 nucleotides align to TRBD2. The source of this sequence is an adult with an advanced solid tumor such as melanoma, head and neck, liver or kidney cancer. Here the CDR3 reads CASSDASLGASGGTGELFF. Here the CDR3 DNA reads TGTGCCAGCAGTGATGCCAGCCTCGGGGCTAGCGGGGGGACCGGGGAGCTGTTTTTT.